A selection of T cell receptor beta chains follows, all from one sample in a study of beta chain features in type 1 diabetes. Libraries were prepared by immunoSEQ multiplex PCR; TCRdb keeps only in-frame clonotypes and omits some of them. The top ten clones hold roughly 0.06% of a sample with around 430,000 clones, 30% of them seen once. Sequencing input: naive CD4+ T cells from blood. The receptors derive from a man aged 18 to 35 in good health. The CDR3 runs from the conserved cysteine through the conserved F or W. D genes are given only for firm matches.

CDR3 length,D gene,J gene,V gene,CDR3 protein
18,TRBD2,TRBJ2-7,TRBV7-2,CASSLGIGAGGLSYEQYF
16,TRBD2,TRBJ2-1,TRBV27,CASSSILAGDYNEQFF
13,-,TRBJ2-3,TRBV7-9,CASSVTPAGTQYF
14,-,TRBJ2-5,TRBV6-5,CASSWEPRLETQYF
13,-,TRBJ2-2,TRBV15,CATSSGDTGELFF
14,-,TRBJ2-5,TRBV5-1,CASSEGHSGETQYF
14,TRBD2,TRBJ2-7,TRBV9,CASSPGTSSYEQYF
16,TRBD2,TRBJ2-3,TRBV18,CASSEGLAGATDTQYF
17,-,TRBJ2-3,TRBV9,CASSATALARRTDTQYF
14,-,TRBJ2-3,TRBV30,CAWRGRASIGTQYF
10,-,TRBJ2-1,TRBV19,CASSRAKQFF
12,-,TRBJ2-3,TRBV2,CASRTSTDTQYF
12,TRBD1,TRBJ1-2,TRBV9,CASSAGGHGYTF
13,-,TRBJ2-2,TRBV9,CASSVKNTGELFF